Listed below are T cell receptor beta chains from one sample, sequenced in a study of CD4 T cells in relation to SARS-CoV-2 and coronaviruses. These TCRs' antigens remain unknown. The assay was immunoSEQ multiplex PCR, and TCRdb's table has in-frame clones only and misses some. The sample contains 15,000 to 20,000 clones, about four fifths of which appear only once. Sequencing was done on a sample of CD4+ T cells from PBMCs, cultured in vitro. The receptors were gathered from a human donor in good health. Both conserved end residues are trimmed from each CDR3.

v_gene	len	j_gene	CDR3aa
TRBV19	11	TRBJ2-7	ASSIGGFYEQY
TRBV18	13	TRBJ2-5	ASSPQRVRQETQY
TRBV18	14	TRBJ2-1	ASSPLRDARGNEQF
TRBV7-2	14	TRBJ2-1	ASSLEAGVSYNEQF
TRBV7-2	10	TRBJ1-5	ASSFMDQPQH
TRBV7-9	11	TRBJ2-3	ASSQAGLAGSQ
TRBV7-2	14	TRBJ2-1	ASSLRRGAFRSEQF
TRBV13	13	TRBJ2-3	ASSLLVASTDTQY
TRBV19	11	TRBJ1-4	ASSTTANEKLF
TRBV7-2	12	TRBJ1-5	ASSFSQGGQPQH
TRBV21-1	11	TRBJ1-5	ASSKGRHQPQH
TRBV5-6	12	TRBJ1-6	ASSQTRYNSPLH
TRBV7-2	12	TRBJ2-1	ASSATTGANEQF
TRBV5-1	11	TRBJ2-5	ASSLGSGETQY